This TCR beta chain was found in a study of regulatory T cells in long-lasting Graves disease. With iRepertoire HTBI primers and Arm-PCR of CDR3 regions, TCR beta libraries were built. TCRdb re-called the multiplex PCR reads through MiXCR, storing one row per CDR3 protein. The table shows 300,000 to 400,000 distinct CDR3 sequences, with about a sixth occurring only once. Germline V lookup: CDR1 LGHNA, CDR2 YNFKEQ. The CDR3 extends over 17 amino acids. V lost 0 bases and J 3 bases, leaving 17 bases between the germline ends. Described time point: newly diagnosed GD, antithyroid drugs for less than 3 months. PBMC RNA served as the TCR library source. The guidelines of the American Thyroid Association were the basis for diagnosing Graves' disease. These data were also filed under a second study, of T cells in Graves' hyperthyroidism and ophthalmopathy. That work adds: Hyperthyroidism had been newly diagnosed in patients aged 18 to 65, and its duration was under 2 months. The primer set for the first-round RT-PCR of the TCR CDR3 was HTBI.

This receptor was identified in a man aged 35-49 years with Graves disease. The chain links TRBV4-2 to TRBJ1-1; D might be TRBD1 (5 bases). Source: peripheral blood mononuclear cells (PBMCs), taken at new diagnosis, from a patient treated with antithyroid drugs. CDR3 residues: CASSQDAWDQEDTEAFF. Here the CDR3 DNA reads TGTGCCAGCAGCCAAGATGCCTGGGACCAAGAAGACACTGAAGCTTTCTTT.